These 18 T cell receptor beta chains were all obtained from the same sample, sequenced in a study of shared clonotypes between healthy human individuals. Assay: immunoSEQ multiplex PCR; the TCRdb copy retains only in-frame clones and omits some. The table includes approximately 710,000 clones, roughly 88% detected once. The sequenced material came from memory CD8+ T cells from PBMCs. Subset meaning: CD45RO+ cells pooled with CCR7-negative TemRA cells. These receptors came from a man younger than 30 in good health. Some clones in this sample may be carry-over from other donors' samples.

The genes are TRBV5-1 and TRBJ2-1; the D gene is possibly TRBD2 (5 bases). CDR1 is SGHRS and CDR2 is YFSETQ in the germline V gene. Trimming cost V 0 bases and J 4 bases, with 14 bases left between them. The CDR3 contains 16 residues. DNA of the CDR3: TGCGCCAGCAGCTTGGTTGGTGGGAGTAAGTACAATGAGCAGTTCTTC. It yields the protein CASSLVGGSKYNEQFF.

This clone was observed once. J is TRBJ1-1 and V is TRBV28, with TRBD1 as a possible D gene (6 bases). The CDR3 runs 16 residues. The germline V gene has CDR1 MDHEN and CDR2 SYDVKM. Trimming shortened V by 5 bases and J by 6 bases, and 22 bases separated the two germline ends. The CDR3 DNA reads as TGTGCCAGCAGTAAATACAGGGTGACGAGGGTCCCTGAAGCTTTCTTT. This gives the protein CASSKYRVTRVPEAFF.

This chain joins TRBV11-2 and TRBJ2-7; D call uncertain. CDR1 and CDR2 from the germline V gene are SGHAT and FQNNGV. The CDR3 consists of 16 residues. Trimming removed 5 bases from V and 0 bases from J, with 17 bases in between. The CDR3 sequence: CASSLVMAWSSYEQYF. The CDR3, as DNA: TGTGCCAGCAGCCTTGTAATGGCCTGGAGCTCCTACGAGCAGTACTTC.

J is TRBJ2-3 and V is TRBV10-3; 7 nucleotides match TRBD2. The ends lost 0 bases at V and 6 bases at J; junction bases unmatched: 9. Germline CDR1 and CDR2: ENHRY and SYGVKD. CDR3 size: 16 residues. CDR3 sequence: CAISESPGGPGDTQYF. The CDR3 DNA is TGTGCCATCAGTGAGTCCCCGGGAGGCCCAGGTGATACGCAGTATTTT.

The chain joins TRBV28 to TRBJ2-7, with D uncertain. The CDR3 is 15 amino acids. V was cut by 4 bases and J by 2 bases, with 15 bases left in between. Germline V gives CDR1 MDHEN, CDR2 SYDVKM. CDR3 nucleotides: TGTGCCAGCAGTTATTCGTTAGGGAACACCTACGAGCAGTACTTC. Protein sequence: CASSYSLGNTYEQYF.

As to this clone: This could be a read error, since a much larger clone is one nucleotide away. Other DNA sequences within the sample encode an identical CDR3. The gene calls are TRBV27 and TRBJ2-3, with no clear D. CDR3 length equals 11 residues. The germline CDR1 and CDR2 sequences are MNHEY and SMNVEV (reference sequence). V was clipped by 5 bases and J by 5 bases, with 5 bases between them. CDR3 protein: CASSLGDTQYF. The CDR3 bases are TGTGCCAGCAGTCTCGGAGATACGCAGTATTTT.

This clone was observed a handful of times. V gene TRBV14 combines with J gene TRBJ1-1; 8 bases line up with TRBD1. V was clipped by 5 bases and J by 3 bases; unmatched bases: 8. The germline gives CDR1 SGHDN, CDR2 FVKESK. This CDR3 region has 15 residues. The CDR3 DNA reads as TGTGCCAGCAGCGCACCACAGACAGGGGACACTGAAGCTTTCTTT. Translation: CASSAPQTGDTEAFF.

About this clone: The same CDR3 is also encoded by other DNA sequences in this sample. V and J are TRBV11-2 and TRBJ2-1; possibly TRBD1 for D (5 bases). The germline CDR1 and CDR2 sequences are SGHAT and FQNNGV. The length of the CDR3 is 12 residues. Trimming cost V 4 bases and J 7 bases, with 8 bases left between them. CDR3: CASSSTGNEQFF. The DNA of the CDR3 is TGTGCCAGCAGCTCAACAGGTAATGAGCAGTTCTTC.

The rearrangement uses TRBV4-3 and TRBJ2-5; a possible D gene is TRBD2 (6 bases). The closer fit of TRBJ2-7 to the DNA end suggests the J call may be wrong. The V gene's germline CDR1 is LGHNA and CDR2 YSLEER. There are 15 residues in the CDR3. CDR3 DNA: TGCGCCAGCAGCCAAGAATGGGACTGGCGCTACGAGCAGTACTTC. Its protein is CASSQEWDWRYEQYF.

The chain is built from TRBV12-5 and TRBJ2-1; 13 bases agree with TRBD2. Germline CDR1 reads LGHNT; CDR2 reads FRNRAP. With 1 base clipped from V and 10 bases from J, the junction kept 7 bases outside the gene matches. The CDR3 totals 16 residues. The CDR3 region has the DNA TGTGCTAGTGGTTTGGCAGGACTAGCGGGAGTTGCGGAGCAGTTCTTC. Translated: CASGLAGLAGVAEQFF.

This clone has more than one count but fewer than ten. This chain joins TRBV28 and TRBJ1-1; D not certain. V dropped 4 bases and J dropped 1 base, with 10 bases sitting between them. CDR3 length equals 14 residues. From germline, CDR1 is MDHEN and CDR2 SYDVKM. CDR3: CASSSPRGNTEAFF. The CDR3, as DNA: TGTGCCAGCAGTTCCCCCCGTGGGAACACTGAAGCTTTCTTT.

The chain joins TRBV2 to TRBJ2-4; the match to TRBD2 covers 14 bases. Germline V gene lookup returns CDR1 SNHLY and CDR2 FYNNEI. V shed 7 bases, J shed 8 bases, and the junction held 7 bases outside the gene matches. CDR3 length: 15 residues. CDR3 protein: CASIGTSGRGDIQYF. The DNA for the CDR3 is TGTGCCAGCATAGGGACTAGCGGGAGAGGGGACATTCAGTACTTC.

This chain joins TRBV4-3 and TRBJ2-7, with TRBD2 as a possible D gene (6 bases). Germline values: CDR1 LGHNA, CDR2 YSLEER. The CDR3 runs to 16 residues. V lost 0 bases and J lost 3, with 15 bases in between. The DNA for the CDR3 is TGCGCCAGCAGCCAAGATATGCCGGGACTTCTCTACGAGCAGTACTTC. It yields the protein CASSQDMPGLLYEQYF.

The gene calls are TRBV27 and TRBJ2-1; 12 nucleotides line up with TRBD2. CDR1 MNHEY and CDR2 SMNVEV come from the germline V gene (reference sequence). V dropped 3 bases and J dropped 7; count of bases not matched to a gene: 7. CDR3 size: 16 residues. CDR3 sequence reads: CASSFRTSGKWNEQFF. As DNA, the CDR3 is TGTGCCAGCAGTTTCCGGACTAGCGGGAAATGGAATGAGCAGTTCTTC.

This clone has a single count. The chain uses TRBV4-1 and TRBJ2-1, with D possibly TRBD2 on 5 matching bases. CDR3 size: 16 residues. CDR1 is MGHRA, CDR2 YSYEKL, per germline. Trimming left V 0 bases short and J 7 bases short, with 16 bases between. CDR3 loop: CASSQDSEGSGNEQFF. The CDR3 coding sequence is TGCGCCAGCAGCCAAGATAGTGAGGGATCGGGGAATGAGCAGTTCTTC.

The chain uses TRBV5-6 and TRBJ1-1; the D is unclear. This CDR3 spans 12 amino acids. Trimming shortened V by 4 bases and J by 3 bases, and 7 bases separated the two germline ends. Germline CDR1 SGHDT, CDR2 YYEEEE. Here the CDR3 reads CASSNPYTEAFF. CDR3 coding DNA: TGTGCCAGCAGCAACCCGTACACTGAAGCTTTCTTT.

The genes are TRBV27 and TRBJ2-7, with TRBD2 as a possible D gene (5 bases). The CDR3 totals 15 residues. V was pared by 7 bases and J by 2 bases, with 18 bases between. Per the germline V gene, CDR1 is MNHEY and CDR2 is SMNVEV (reference sequence). The CDR3 coding sequence is TGTGCCAGCATGAGGGTTGGGGATTTTACCTACGAGCAGTACTTC. This codes for CASMRVGDFTYEQYF.

CDR3 sequence (DNA): TGTGCCAGCGGGACGGGGGCGGACACCGGGGAGCTGTTTTTT. As protein: CASGTGADTGELFF. V usage is TRBV7-8 and J usage is TRBJ2-2; D assignment may be TRBD1 or TRBD2 (6 bases each). Trimming shortened V by 8 bases and J by 3 bases, and 13 bases separated the two germline ends. This CDR3 spans 14 amino acids. CDR1 and CDR2 from the germline V gene are SGHVS and FQNEAQ.